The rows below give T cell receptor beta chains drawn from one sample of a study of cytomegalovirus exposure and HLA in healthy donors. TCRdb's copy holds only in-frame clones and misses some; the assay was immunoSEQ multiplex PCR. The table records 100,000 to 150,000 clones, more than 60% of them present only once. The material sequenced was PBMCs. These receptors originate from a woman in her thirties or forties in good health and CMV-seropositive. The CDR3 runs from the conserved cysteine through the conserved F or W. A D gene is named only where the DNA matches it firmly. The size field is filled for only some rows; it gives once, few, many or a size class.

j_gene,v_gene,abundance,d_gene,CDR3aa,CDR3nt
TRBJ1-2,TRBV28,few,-,CASSPPGQRGYTF,TGTGCCAGCAGTCCGCCCGGACAAAGGGGCTACACCTTC
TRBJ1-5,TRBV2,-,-,CASSPGTNSNQPQHF,TGTGCCAGCAGCCCCGGGACAAATAGCAATCAGCCCCAGCATTTT
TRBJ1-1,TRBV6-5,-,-,CASSYSEPTEAFF,TGTGCCAGCAGTTACTCGGAGCCCACTGAAGCTTTCTTT
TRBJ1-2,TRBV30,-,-,CASKNLEGGDYGYTF,TGTGCCTCGAAAAACCTTGAGGGAGGGGACTATGGCTACACCTTC
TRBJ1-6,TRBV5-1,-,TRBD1,CASSLQGIIAPLHF,TGCGCCAGCAGCTTACAGGGGATTATCGCACCCCTCCACTTT
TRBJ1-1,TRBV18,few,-,CASSSGETEAFF,TGTGCCAGCTCGTCCGGGGAGACTGAAGCTTTCTTT
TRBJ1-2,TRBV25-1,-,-,CASRPTGPYGYTF,TGTGCCAGCAGGCCGACAGGACCCTATGGCTACACCTTC
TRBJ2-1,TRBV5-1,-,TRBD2,CAGSLAGGTSYNEQFF,TGCGCCGGCAGCTTGGCCGGGGGGACCTCCTACAATGAGCAGTTCTTC
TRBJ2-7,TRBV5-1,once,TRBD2,CASGEPGTSLYEQYF,TGCGCCAGCGGGGAGCCCGGGACTAGTCTCTACGAGCAGTACTTC
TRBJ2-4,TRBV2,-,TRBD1,CASGQGAAKNIQYF,TGTGCCAGTGGACAGGGGGCAGCCAAAAACATTCAGTACTTC
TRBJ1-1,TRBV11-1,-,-,CASSLRQSTEAFF,TGTGCCAGCAGCCTAAGACAGAGCACTGAAGCTTTCTTT
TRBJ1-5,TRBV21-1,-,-,CASSKEGAGGARSGGGQPQHF,TGTGCCAGCAGCAAAGAGGGCGCAGGGGGCGCCCGATCCGGGGGAGGGCAGCCCCAGCATTTT
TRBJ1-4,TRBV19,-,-,CASSPQGGGKLFF,TGTGCCAGTAGTCCCCAAGGCGGGGGAAAACTGTTTTTT
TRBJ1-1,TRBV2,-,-,CASRRETEAFF,TGTGCCAGCAGGCGGGAGACTGAAGCTTTCTTT
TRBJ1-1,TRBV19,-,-,CASSIDRTKNTEAFF,TGTGCCAGTAGTATAGACAGAACTAAGAACACTGAAGCTTTCTTT
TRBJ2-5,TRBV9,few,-,CASSVYAGETQYF,TGTGCCAGCAGCGTATACGCGGGAGAGACCCAGTACTTC
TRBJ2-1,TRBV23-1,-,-,CASSQSRGPGEHNEQFF,TGCGCCAGCAGTCAATCGAGGGGACCAGGGGAGCACAATGAGCAGTTCTTC
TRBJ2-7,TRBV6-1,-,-,CASSETQDRFTYEQYF,TGTGCCAGCAGTGAAACTCAAGACAGGTTTACCTACGAGCAGTACTTC
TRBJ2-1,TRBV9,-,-,CASSVGGGYNEQFF,TGTGCCAGCAGCGTAGGAGGAGGATACAATGAGCAGTTCTTC
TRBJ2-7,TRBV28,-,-,CASSLEGSSYEQYF,TGTGCCAGCAGTTTGGAGGGTAGCTCCTACGAGCAGTACTTC
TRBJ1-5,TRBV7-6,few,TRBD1,CASSLASGTVNQPQHF,TGTGCCAGCAGCTTAGCCTCCGGGACAGTAAATCAGCCCCAGCATTTT
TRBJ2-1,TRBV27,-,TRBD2,CASSFTSGEGGEQFF,TGTGCCAGCAGTTTTACTAGCGGGGAAGGGGGTGAGCAGTTCTTC
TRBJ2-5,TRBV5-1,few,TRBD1,CASSSLTRDSQETQYF,TGCGCCAGCAGTTCCCTAACTAGGGACAGCCAAGAGACCCAGTACTTC
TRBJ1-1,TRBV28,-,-,CASRAVNTEAFF,TGTGCCAGCAGAGCGGTGAACACTGAAGCTTTCTTT
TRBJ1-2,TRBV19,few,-,CATQGLGATSDGYTF,TGTGCCACCCAAGGACTAGGGGCGACTTCAGATGGCTACACCTTC
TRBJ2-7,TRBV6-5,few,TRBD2,CASSSRAGSSYEQYF,TGTGCCAGCAGTTCCCGAGCGGGAAGCTCCTACGAGCAGTACTTC
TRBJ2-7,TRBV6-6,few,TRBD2,CASSPSLAGKNEQYF,TGTGCCAGCAGTCCAAGCCTAGCGGGAAAGAACGAGCAGTACTTC
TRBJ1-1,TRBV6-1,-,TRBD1,CASREGQGGEAFF,TGTGCCAGCAGGGAGGGACAGGGGGGTGAAGCTTTCTTT
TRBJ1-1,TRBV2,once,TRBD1,CASSEVTGGTEAFF,TGTGCCAGCAGTGAAGTAACAGGGGGAACTGAAGCTTTCTTT
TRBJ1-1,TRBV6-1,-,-,CASSEVGRATTEAFF,TGTGCCAGCAGTGAAGTAGGCAGGGCCACCACTGAAGCTTTCTTT
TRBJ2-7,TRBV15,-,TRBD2,CATSSGTSGPYEQYF,TGTGCCACCAGCAGCGGGACTAGCGGCCCCTACGAGCAGTACTTC
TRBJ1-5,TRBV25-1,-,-,CASSAQGRQPQHF,TGTGCCAGCAGTGCACAGGGACGACAGCCCCAGCATTTT
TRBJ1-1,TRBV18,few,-,CASSPDRTGQGSTEAFF,TGTGCCAGCTCACCAGATCGAACAGGGCAGGGTAGCACTGAAGCTTTCTTT
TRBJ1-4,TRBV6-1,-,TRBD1,CASSGWTGKGEKLFF,TGTGCCAGCAGTGGATGGACAGGGAAGGGTGAAAAACTGTTTTTT